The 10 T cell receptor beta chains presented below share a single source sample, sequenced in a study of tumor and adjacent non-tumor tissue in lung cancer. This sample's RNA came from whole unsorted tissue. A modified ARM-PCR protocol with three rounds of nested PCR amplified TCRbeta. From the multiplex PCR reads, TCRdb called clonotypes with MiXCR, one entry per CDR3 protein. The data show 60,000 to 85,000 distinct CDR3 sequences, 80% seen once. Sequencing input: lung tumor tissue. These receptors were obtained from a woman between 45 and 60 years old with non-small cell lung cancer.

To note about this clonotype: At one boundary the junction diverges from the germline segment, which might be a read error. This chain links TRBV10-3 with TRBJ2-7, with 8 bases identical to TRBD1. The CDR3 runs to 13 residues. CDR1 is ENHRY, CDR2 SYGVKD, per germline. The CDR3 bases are TGTGCCTTCAGAGATGGACAGGGCGACGAGCAGTCCTTC. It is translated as CAFRDGQGDEQSF.

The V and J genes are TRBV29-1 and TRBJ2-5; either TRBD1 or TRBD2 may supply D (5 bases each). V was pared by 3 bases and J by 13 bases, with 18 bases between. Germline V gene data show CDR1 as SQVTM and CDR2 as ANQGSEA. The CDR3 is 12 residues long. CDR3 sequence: CSVDSGTKTRYF. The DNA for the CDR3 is TGCAGCGTTGATTCAGGGACGAAGACTCGGTACTTC.

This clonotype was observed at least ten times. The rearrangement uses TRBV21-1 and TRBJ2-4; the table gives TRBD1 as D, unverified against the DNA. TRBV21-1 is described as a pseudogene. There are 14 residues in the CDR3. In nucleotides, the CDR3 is TGTGCCAGCAGCCAAGGATGGGGGAAAGACATTCAGTACTTC. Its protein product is CASSQGWGKDIQYF.

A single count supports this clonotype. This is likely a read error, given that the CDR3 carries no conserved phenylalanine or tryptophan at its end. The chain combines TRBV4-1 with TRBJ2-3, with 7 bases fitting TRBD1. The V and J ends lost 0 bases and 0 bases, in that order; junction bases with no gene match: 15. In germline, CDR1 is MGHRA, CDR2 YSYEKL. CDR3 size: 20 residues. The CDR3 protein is CASSQDPHIPGQASTDTQYL. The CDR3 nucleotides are TGCGCCAGCAGCCAAGATCCCCATATACCCGGACAGGCTAGCACAGATACGCAGTATCTT.

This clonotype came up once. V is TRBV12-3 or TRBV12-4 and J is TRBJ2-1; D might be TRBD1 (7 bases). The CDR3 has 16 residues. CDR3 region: CTSSRGGTELFNEQFF. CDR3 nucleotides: TGTACAAGCAGTCGGGGCGGGACAGAGTTATTCAATGAGCAGTTCTTC.

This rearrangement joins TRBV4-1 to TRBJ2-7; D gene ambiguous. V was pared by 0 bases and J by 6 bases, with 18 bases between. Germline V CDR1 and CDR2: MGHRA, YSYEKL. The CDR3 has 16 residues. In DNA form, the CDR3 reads TGCGCCAGCAGCCAAGATCTGTACTCGAGGCTTTCCGAGCAGTACTTC. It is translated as CASSQDLYSRLSEQYF.

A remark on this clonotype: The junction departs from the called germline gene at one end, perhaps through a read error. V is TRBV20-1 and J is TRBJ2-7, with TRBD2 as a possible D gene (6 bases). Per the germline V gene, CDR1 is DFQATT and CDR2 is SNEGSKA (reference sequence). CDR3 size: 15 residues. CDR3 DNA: TGCAGTGCTGGAGGATCCGGGACTTTCATCTACAAGCAGTACTTC. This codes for CSAGGSGTFIYKQYF.

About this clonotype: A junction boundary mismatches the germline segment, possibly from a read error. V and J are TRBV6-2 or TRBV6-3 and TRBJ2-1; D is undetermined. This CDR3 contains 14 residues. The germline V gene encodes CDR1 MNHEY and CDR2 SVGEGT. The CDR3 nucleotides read TGTGCCAGCAGGTCAGGAGATACTAACAATGGGCAGTTCTTC. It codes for CASRSGDTNNGQFF.

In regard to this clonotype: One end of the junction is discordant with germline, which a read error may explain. As DNA, the CDR3 is TGTGTCAGCAATTTAGAGAGACTAAGCACAGATACGCAGTATTTT. This codes for CVSNLERLSTDTQYF. The genes are TRBV12-3 or TRBV12-4 and TRBJ2-3; TRBD2 might be the D (5 bases). The CDR3 spans 15 residues.

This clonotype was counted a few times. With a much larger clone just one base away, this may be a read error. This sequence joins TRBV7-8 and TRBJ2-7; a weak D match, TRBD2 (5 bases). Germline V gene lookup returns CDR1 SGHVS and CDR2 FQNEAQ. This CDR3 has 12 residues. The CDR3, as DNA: TGTGCCAGCAGCCATAGCGTCTCCGAGCACTACTTC. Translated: CASSHSVSEHYF.